The rows below give T cell receptor beta chains drawn from one sample of a study of T cells after posttransplantation cyclophosphamide. Method: immunoSEQ multiplex PCR; TCRdb's copy keeps in-frame clones and lacks some. The specimen gives approximately 10,000 clones without singletons; the ten biggest hold approximately 26%. The input for sequencing was PBMCs, taken after allogeneic stem cell transplant with posttransplant cyclophosphamide. These receptors all stem from a female patient in her thirties or forties who received an allogeneic stem cell transplant from a related donor, was CMV-positive, and had no GVHD. Some T cells may possibly be graft donor cells. The CDR3 runs from the conserved cysteine through the conserved F or W. Fields, in order: V gene, clone size, D gene, J gene, CDR3 DNA, CDR3 protein. D genes are given only for firm matches. Rows give clone size only sometimes, using once, few, many, or a class for an expanded clone.

TRBV28	many	TRBD1	TRBJ2-7	TGTGCCAGCAGTTTATGGTCACAGGGGGTCAATAGCCCCCGAGACGAGCAGTACTTC	CASSLWSQGVNSPRDEQYF
TRBV5-1	many	TRBD1	TRBJ2-4	TGCGCCAGCAGCCCCGGCAGGGGGCAATCGGACAAAAACATTCAGTACTTC	CASSPGRGQSDKNIQYF
TRBV27	many	TRBD1	TRBJ2-7	TGTGCCAGCAGTTTAGACAGGGTTAGAAGATACGAGCAGTACTTC	CASSLDRVRRYEQYF
TRBV6-2/TRBV6-3	many	.	TRBJ1-5	TGTGCCAGCGGCCGGGGGGGCAATCAGCCCCAGCATTTT	CASGRGGNQPQHF
TRBV5-1	many	TRBD2	TRBJ2-1	TGCGCCAGCAGCCCAAGACTAGCGGGCAATGAGCAGTTCTTC	CASSPRLAGNEQFF
TRBV4-2	few	TRBD1	TRBJ2-1	TGTGCCAGCAGCCAAGGGGATCTCCGATCCTGGGGACAGGGTACCAATGAGCAGTTCTTC	CASSQGDLRSWGQGTNEQFF
TRBV6-2/TRBV6-3	many	.	TRBJ2-7	TGTGCCAGCAATCCAGGCCAATACACGTCCGAGCAGTACTTC	CASNPGQYTSEQYF
TRBV5-1	.	TRBD2	TRBJ2-3	TGCGCCAGCAGCTTGGCGGGACTAGCGGGGGTAGATACGCAGTATTTT	CASSLAGLAGVDTQYF
TRBV7-2	.	TRBD1	TRBJ1-5	TGTGCCAGCAGGAAGGGGACAGGGGGCTATCAGCCCCAGCATTTT	CASRKGTGGYQPQHF
TRBV19	many	TRBD1	TRBJ1-2	TGTGCCAGTAGTCGGGACAGTAACTATGGCTACACCTTC	CASSRDSNYGYTF
TRBV12-3/TRBV12-4	many	.	TRBJ2-3	TGTGCCAGCAGTTTAGGGCCCACTAGGGTGGATACGCAGTATTTT	CASSLGPTRVDTQYF
TRBV5-1	many	.	TRBJ2-7	TGCGCCAGCAGCTTTCCGACAGGAGAGAGCTCCTACGAGCAGTACTTC	CASSFPTGESSYEQYF
TRBV5-6	few	TRBD2	TRBJ2-5	TGTGCCAGCAGCTCAACGGGACTAGCGGGGGGGCTTGGGGAGACCCAGTACTTC	CASSSTGLAGGLGETQYF
TRBV11-2	many	.	TRBJ2-3	TGTGCCAGCAGCTTAGTCCCAGAGGGTAGCACAGATACGCAGTATTTT	CASSLVPEGSTDTQYF
TRBV2	many	TRBD2	TRBJ2-4	TGTGCCAGCAGTTTGCGGGGGGCGGGAAACATTCAGTACTTC	CASSLRGAGNIQYF
TRBV6-6	few	TRBD2	TRBJ2-5	TGTGCCAGCAGTTACATTTCGGGGGGGGCCCGGGAGACCCAGTACTTC	CASSYISGGARETQYF
TRBV4-1	many	.	TRBJ1-1	TGCGCCAGCAGCCAAGGGCCGGGACATATGAACACTGAAGCTTTCTTT	CASSQGPGHMNTEAFF
TRBV5-1	many	TRBD2	TRBJ2-1	TGCGCCAGCAGCTTGGCGGGGCGGGGGTACAATGAGCAGTTCTTC	CASSLAGRGYNEQFF
TRBV6-6	many	.	TRBJ1-3	TGTGCCAGCAGGCGGGGGAGGCCTGGAAACACCATATATTTT	CASRRGRPGNTIYF
TRBV7-2	.	.	TRBJ1-2	TGTGCCAGCAGCTTAGTTCGTCCCCCCACAGGGATACACGGCTACACCTTC	CASSLVRPPTGIHGYTF
TRBV6-2/TRBV6-3	many	.	TRBJ2-7	TGTGCCAGCAGTTATACCAGGGGCCGCTCACACTACGAGCAGTACTTC	CASSYTRGRSHYEQYF
TRBV10-3	many	.	TRBJ1-1	TGTGCCATCAGTGAGCCGAGGGGAATAGACGCTTTCTTT	CAISEPRGIDAFF
TRBV6-5	many	.	TRBJ2-3	TGTGCCAGCAGTTTCGGAGGGACAGATACGCAGTATTTT	CASSFGGTDTQYF
TRBV11-2	many	.	TRBJ1-1	TGTGCCAGCAGCCCAGGGATCTCCATGAACACTGAAGCTTTCTTT	CASSPGISMNTEAFF
TRBV6-2/TRBV6-3	many	TRBD1	TRBJ1-1	TGTGCCAGCAGAGGACAGGGGGTTAACACTGAAGCTTTCTTT	CASRGQGVNTEAFF
TRBV9	many	TRBD1	TRBJ2-7	TGTGCCAGTATCATCGGACAGGGGACGGCCTACGAGCAGTACTTC	CASIIGQGTAYEQYF
TRBV5-1	many	.	TRBJ2-1	TGCGCCAGCAGCTTGAGGGCAGGGTGGGAGAATGAGCAGTTCTTC	CASSLRAGWENEQFF
TRBV7-2	many	.	TRBJ2-2	TGTGCCAGCAGCTTCAGAAGGGGATCCTCCGGGGAGCTGTTTTTT	CASSFRRGSSGELFF
TRBV13	many	TRBD1	TRBJ2-7	TGTGCCAGCAGCTCGGGGGGACAGGGGGACGACGAGCAGTACTTC	CASSSGGQGDDEQYF
TRBV5-1	many	.	TRBJ2-7	TGCGCCAGCAGAGCTACGGGTCAGGGGTACGAGCAGTACTTC	CASRATGQGYEQYF
TRBV11-2	many	.	TRBJ2-3	TGTGCCAGCAGCCCCCGGGGTAGCGAGACAGATACGCAGTATTTT	CASSPRGSETDTQYF
TRBV5-4	many	TRBD1	TRBJ1-4	TGTGCCAGCAGCCCTGACAGGGGGCTAACTAATGAAAAACTGTTTTTT	CASSPDRGLTNEKLFF
TRBV12-3/TRBV12-4	many	TRBD1	TRBJ2-2	TGTGCCAGCAGTTTTGGGACAGCCTATGGAGGGGAGCTGTTTTTT	CASSFGTAYGGELFF
TRBV9	.	.	TRBJ1-2	TGTGCCAGCAACCGGGGCAGGGGCCTTTCTTGGTATGGCTACACCTTC	CASNRGRGLSWYGYTF
TRBV5-8	many	.	TRBJ2-2	TGTGCCAGCAGCTTGGGCAGGGTGAACACCGGGGAGCTGTTTTTT	CASSLGRVNTGELFF
TRBV18	many	.	TRBJ2-1	TGTGCCAGCTCACCACCGTTCCAGGATTACTCGAATGAGCAGTTCTTC	CASSPPFQDYSNEQFF
TRBV19	many	.	TRBJ2-1	TGTGCCAGTAGTTCAGGGGACTACAATGAGCAGTTCTTC	CASSSGDYNEQFF
TRBV5-6	.	.	TRBJ1-2	TGTGCCAGCAGCCCGCAGGGGTCGGGTCGCTACACCTTC	CASSPQGSGRYTF
TRBV28	many	.	TRBJ1-1	TGTGCCAGCAGTTTTCCCGGCGGCACTGAAGCTTTCTTT	CASSFPGGTEAFF
TRBV2	many	TRBD2	TRBJ2-1	TGTGCCAGCAGTGGGAGCGGGGCCAGCTCCTACAATGAGCAGTTCTTC	CASSGSGASSYNEQFF
TRBV4-1	.	.	TRBJ2-5	TGCGCCAGCAGCCAAGATCCCTCGGAAGAGACCCAGTACTTC	CASSQDPSEETQYF
TRBV10-3	many	TRBD1	TRBJ1-4	TGTGCCATCAGTCAGGGGGCAAATGAAAAACTGTTTTTT	CAISQGANEKLFF
TRBV5-1	many	.	TRBJ2-7	TGCGCCAGCAGCTTCCAGGGGGAGGGCGAGCAGTACTTC	CASSFQGEGEQYF
TRBV4-2	many	TRBD1	TRBJ2-1	TGTGCCAGCAGTCGGGACAGGCTTGTTGACAATGAGCAGTTCTTC	CASSRDRLVDNEQFF
TRBV28	many	TRBD2	TRBJ2-7	TGTGCCAGCAGTTCCAGCGGGGGGGGCGTTCAGTACTTC	CASSSSGGGVQYF
TRBV18	many	.	TRBJ1-2	TGTGCCAGCTCACCACTCGAAGCAGTAGGCCCGGGTACCGATGTTAACTATGGCTACACCTTC	CASSPLEAVGPGTDVNYGYTF
TRBV5-5	many	TRBD2	TRBJ2-7	TGTGCCAGCAGGTATCTAGCGGGGAGCTCCTACGAGCAGTACTTC	CASRYLAGSSYEQYF
TRBV5-5	.	TRBD2	TRBJ2-3	TGTGCCAGCAGCGCGGCCCCGGCGGGGGGGCTAAATACGCAGTATTTT	CASSAAPAGGLNTQYF
TRBV2	many	TRBD1	TRBJ1-2	TGTGCCAGCAGACCTTCCGACAGGGGGCGGAGGGACTATGGCTACACCTTC	CASRPSDRGRRDYGYTF
TRBV10-3	many	TRBD1	TRBJ2-7	TGTGCCATCAGTGAGAGACAGGGTACCTCCTACGAGCAGTACTTC	CAISERQGTSYEQYF
TRBV2	many	TRBD2	TRBJ2-7	TGTGCCAGCAGGGGGGGAGGGACCTACGAGCAGTACTTC	CASRGGGTYEQYF
TRBV5-1	many	TRBD1	TRBJ1-4	TGCGCCAGCAGCAGGGACAGGGGATCGGGGGAAAAACTGTTTTTT	CASSRDRGSGEKLFF
TRBV19	many	TRBD1	TRBJ2-7	TGTGCCAGTAGTACGCACAGGGGGCCGTACGAGCAGTACTTC	CASSTHRGPYEQYF
TRBV5-6	few	.	TRBJ2-5	TGTGCCAGCAGCTTGTTTCAGGGGCTCCAAGAGACCCAGTACTTC	CASSLFQGLQETQYF
TRBV9	medium-sized	TRBD2	TRBJ2-1	TGTGCCAGCAGCGTAGGGGGACTAGCGGGGCCAATTGGCTACAATGAGCAGTTCTTC	CASSVGGLAGPIGYNEQFF
TRBV7-7	many	.	TRBJ2-2	TGTGCCAGCAGCTTATCCGCGACAGTGAACACCGGGGAGCTGTTTTTT	CASSLSATVNTGELFF
TRBV27	many	.	TRBJ2-7	TGTGCCAGCAGCACAGGGACATCCTACGAGCAGTACTTC	CASSTGTSYEQYF
TRBV12-3/TRBV12-4	many	.	TRBJ1-5	TGTGCCAGCACCCACAGGGTCGGTCAGCCCCAGCATTTT	CASTHRVGQPQHF
TRBV2	many	.	TRBJ1-1	TGTGCCACCAACGGGGGGCAGAAGATTGAAGCTTTCTTT	CATNGGQKIEAFF
TRBV7-6	many	.	TRBJ2-2	TGTGCCAGCAGCTTAGTCGACAGAGAGGAGCTGTTTTTT	CASSLVDREELFF